A selection of T cell receptor beta chains follows, all from one sample in a study of shared clonotypes between healthy human individuals. Measured with immunoSEQ multiplex PCR; TCRdb has only the in-frame clones, and not every one. The table includes a few million clones, more than 80% detected once. What was sequenced was naive CD4+ T cells from PBMCs. These TCRs come from a man aged 18 to 29 in good health. Some clones in this sample may be carry-over from other donors' samples. The CDR3 runs from the conserved cysteine through the conserved F or W. Each record gives: V gene, CDR3 length, clone size, D gene, J gene, CDR3 protein, CDR3 DNA. D genes are given only for firm matches. Rows give clone size only sometimes, using once, few, many, or a class for an expanded clone.

V: TRBV5-1; length: 14; size: .; D: TRBD1; J: TRBJ2-7; CDR3: CASSLVTGFYEQYF; DNA: TGCGCCAGCAGCTTGGTGACAGGGTTCTACGAGCAGTACTTC
V: TRBV6-5; length: 14; size: .; D: .; J: TRBJ1-3; CDR3: CASKAKHSGNTIYF; DNA: TGTGCCAGCAAGGCTAAGCACTCTGGAAACACCATATATTTT
V: TRBV6-6; length: 12; size: .; D: .; J: TRBJ1-5; CDR3: CASGVGNQPQHF; DNA: TGTGCCAGTGGCGTGGGTAATCAGCCCCAGCATTTT
V: TRBV6-6; length: 14; size: .; D: TRBD1; J: TRBJ2-1; CDR3: CASRPGQGRNEQFF; DNA: TGTGCCAGCAGGCCGGGACAGGGTCGCAATGAGCAGTTCTTC
V: TRBV25-1; length: 14; size: .; D: .; J: TRBJ1-4; CDR3: CASSVTSKNEKLFF; DNA: TGTGCCAGCAGTGTGACAAGCAAAAATGAAAAACTGTTTTTT
V: TRBV28; length: 12; size: .; D: .; J: TRBJ2-5; CDR3: CASSPAGGTQYF; DNA: TGTGCCAGCAGCCCGGCCGGGGGGACCCAGTACTTC
V: TRBV30; length: 13; size: .; D: .; J: TRBJ2-7; CDR3: CAWTWGNSYEQYF; DNA: TGTGCCTGGACGTGGGGCAACTCCTACGAGCAGTACTTC
V: TRBV29-1; length: 13; size: .; D: TRBD1; J: TRBJ1-2; CDR3: CSVGDRPRGGYTF; DNA: TGCAGCGTGGGGGACAGGCCGAGGGGTGGCTACACCTTC
V: TRBV11-3; length: 16; size: .; D: TRBD2; J: TRBJ2-5; CDR3: CASSKGLAGLQETQYF; DNA: TGTGCCAGCAGCAAGGGACTAGCGGGCCTCCAAGAGACCCAGTACTTC
V: TRBV5-1; length: 15; size: .; D: TRBD2; J: TRBJ2-7; CDR3: CASSLAAGGSYEQYF; DNA: TGCGCCAGCAGCTTGGCCGCGGGGGGATCCTACGAGCAGTACTTC
V: TRBV9; length: 15; size: .; D: .; J: TRBJ2-7; CDR3: CASSVGGGVAYEQYF; DNA: TGTGCCAGCAGCGTAGGCGGCGGGGTAGCCTACGAGCAGTACTTC
V: TRBV27; length: 17; size: .; D: .; J: TRBJ2-6; CDR3: CASGRQTLSRDANVLTF; DNA: TGTGCCAGCGGAAGACAGACGCTCTCTAGAGACGCCAACGTCCTGACTTTC
V: TRBV11-2; length: 16; size: .; D: TRBD2; J: TRBJ2-1; CDR3: CASSSSWTSEYNEQFF; DNA: TGTGCCAGCAGCTCCTCCTGGACTAGCGAGTACAATGAGCAGTTCTTC
V: TRBV19; length: 13; size: .; D: TRBD2; J: TRBJ2-2; CDR3: CASSITGGGELFF; DNA: TGTGCCAGTAGTATTACGGGAGGCGGGGAGCTGTTTTTT
V: TRBV28; length: 15; size: .; D: .; J: TRBJ2-1; CDR3: CASSLTGTALNEQFF; DNA: TGTGCCAGCAGTCTTACCGGGACCGCACTCAATGAGCAGTTCTTC
V: TRBV9; length: 15; size: .; D: .; J: TRBJ2-1; CDR3: CASSVEQGGRNEQFF; DNA: TGTGCCAGCAGCGTAGAACAGGGAGGTCGTAATGAGCAGTTCTTC
V: TRBV19; length: 16; size: .; D: .; J: TRBJ1-2; CDR3: CASSDTTFITPYGYTF; DNA: TGTGCCAGTAGTGACACAACTTTTATCACACCCTATGGCTACACCTTC
V: TRBV6-5; length: 15; size: .; D: TRBD1; J: TRBJ2-7; CDR3: CASSRQGTGSGEQYF; DNA: TGTGCCAGCAGTCGCCAAGGGACAGGGAGCGGCGAGCAGTACTTC
V: TRBV14; length: 17; size: .; D: .; J: TRBJ2-2; CDR3: CASSQGQGTVNTGELFF; DNA: TGTGCCAGCAGCCAAGGCCAGGGGACTGTGAACACCGGGGAGCTGTTTTTT
V: TRBV25-1; length: 18; size: once; D: TRBD2; J: TRBJ2-7; CDR3: CASSEWGSGRPNSYEQYF; DNA: TGTGCCAGCAGTGAATGGGGTAGCGGGAGGCCTAACTCCTACGAGCAGTACTTC
V: TRBV18; length: 13; size: .; D: .; J: TRBJ2-7; CDR3: CASSPDQTYEQYF; DNA: TGTGCCAGCTCCCCCGACCAGACCTACGAGCAGTACTTC
V: TRBV5-1; length: 15; size: .; D: .; J: TRBJ2-5; CDR3: CASSLFGGPQETQYF; DNA: TGCGCCAGCAGCTTGTTCGGCGGGCCCCAAGAGACCCAGTACTTC
V: TRBV7-2; length: 14; size: .; D: .; J: TRBJ2-7; CDR3: CASSSKFTSSEQYF; DNA: TGTGCCAGCAGCTCCAAATTTACTAGCTCCGAGCAGTACTTC
V: TRBV11-2; length: 14; size: .; D: TRBD2; J: TRBJ2-7; CDR3: CASSLVSGPYEQYF; DNA: TGTGCCAGCAGCTTGGTTAGCGGGCCCTACGAGCAGTACTTC
V: TRBV5-4; length: 13; size: .; D: .; J: TRBJ2-7; CDR3: CASSLGQNYEQYF; DNA: TGTGCCAGCAGCTTGGGGCAGAACTACGAGCAGTACTTC
V: TRBV6-6; length: 13; size: .; D: .; J: TRBJ2-1; CDR3: CASQAGSYNEQFF; DNA: TGTGCCAGTCAGGCGGGCTCCTACAATGAGCAGTTCTTC
V: TRBV5-1; length: 15; size: .; D: .; J: TRBJ2-5; CDR3: CASSGQTGGGETQYF; DNA: TGCGCCAGCAGCGGACAAACAGGGGGAGGGGAGACCCAGTACTTC
V: TRBV5-6; length: 16; size: .; D: TRBD1; J: TRBJ2-3; CDR3: CASSFPSGQRADTQYF; DNA: TGTGCCAGCAGCTTTCCCTCGGGACAGCGTGCAGATACGCAGTATTTT
V: TRBV7-3; length: 13; size: .; D: .; J: TRBJ2-7; CDR3: CASSPGPSYEQYF; DNA: TGTGCCAGCAGCCCAGGGCCGTCCTACGAGCAGTACTTC
V: TRBV6-6; length: 14; size: once; D: .; J: TRBJ2-1; CDR3: CASKPAIRDNEQFF; DNA: TGTGCCAGCAAGCCCGCTATTAGGGACAATGAGCAGTTCTTC
V: TRBV28; length: 16; size: .; D: .; J: TRBJ2-4; CDR3: CATSRGRSLAKNIQYF; DNA: TGTGCCACCTCACGGGGCCGATCTCTAGCCAAAAACATTCAGTACTTC
V: TRBV9; length: 11; size: .; D: .; J: TRBJ1-5; CDR3: CASNREQPQHF; DNA: TGTGCCAGCAACCGCGAACAGCCCCAGCATTTT
V: TRBV15; length: 17; size: .; D: TRBD2; J: TRBJ2-7; CDR3: CATSRDKTSGSTYEQYF; DNA: TGTGCCACCAGCAGAGATAAGACTAGCGGGAGTACCTACGAGCAGTACTTC
V: TRBV5-1; length: 15; size: .; D: .; J: TRBJ1-2; CDR3: CASSPSERGDYGYTF; DNA: TGCGCCAGCAGCCCCAGCGAAAGGGGGGACTATGGCTACACCTTC
V: TRBV5-1; length: 14; size: .; D: .; J: TRBJ2-5; CDR3: CASSLLQIQETQYF; DNA: TGCGCCAGCAGCTTGCTCCAGATACAAGAGACCCAGTACTTC
V: TRBV30; length: 17; size: .; D: TRBD2; J: TRBJ2-1; CDR3: CAWSVAGSRWAYNEQFF; DNA: TGTGCCTGGAGTGTAGCGGGATCGAGGTGGGCCTACAATGAGCAGTTCTTC
V: TRBV6-5; length: 15; size: .; D: .; J: TRBJ1-5; CDR3: CASSYQGGSNQPQHF; DNA: TGTGCCAGCAGTTATCAGGGTGGGAGCAATCAGCCCCAGCATTTT
V: TRBV9; length: 13; size: .; D: .; J: TRBJ2-2; CDR3: CASSVVSAGELFF; DNA: TGTGCCAGCAGCGTAGTCTCCGCCGGGGAGCTGTTTTTT
V: TRBV15; length: 13; size: .; D: .; J: TRBJ2-5; CDR3: CATSRASPETQYF; DNA: TGTGCCACCAGCAGAGCCAGTCCAGAGACCCAGTACTTC
V: TRBV5-1; length: 13; size: .; D: .; J: TRBJ2-3; CDR3: CATTLGGKDTQYF; DNA: TGCGCCACTACGCTCGGGGGAAAAGATACGCAGTATTTT
V: TRBV4-1; length: 18; size: once; D: TRBD1; J: TRBJ2-2; CDR3: CASSQWPTGYGNTGELFF; DNA: TGCGCCAGCAGCCAATGGCCGACAGGGTATGGTAACACCGGGGAGCTGTTTTTT
V: TRBV5-1; length: 13; size: .; D: .; J: TRBJ2-7; CDR3: CASSLDRSNEQYF; DNA: TGCGCCAGCAGCTTGGACAGATCTAACGAGCAGTACTTC
V: TRBV6-5; length: 15; size: .; D: .; J: TRBJ1-3; CDR3: CASRYKGESGNTIYF; DNA: TGTGCCAGCAGATACAAAGGGGAATCTGGAAACACCATATATTTT
V: TRBV11-2; length: 16; size: .; D: TRBD2; J: TRBJ2-3; CDR3: CASSLVSGGLTDTQYF; DNA: TGTGCCAGCAGCTTAGTTAGCGGGGGCCTCACAGATACGCAGTATTTT
V: TRBV28; length: 15; size: .; D: TRBD1; J: TRBJ1-4; CDR3: CASSFRQGQGEKLFF; DNA: TGTGCCAGCAGTTTCCGACAGGGGCAGGGGGAAAAACTGTTTTTT
V: TRBV5-1; length: 14; size: .; D: .; J: TRBJ2-3; CDR3: CASSEVQGTDTQYF; DNA: TGCGCCAGCAGCGAGGTGCAGGGCACAGATACGCAGTATTTT
V: TRBV7-2; length: 16; size: .; D: .; J: TRBJ1-3; CDR3: CASSLGPVISGNTIYF; DNA: TGTGCCAGCAGCTTAGGACCGGTTATCTCTGGAAACACCATATATTTT
V: TRBV5-1; length: 13; size: .; D: .; J: TRBJ2-5; CDR3: CASSVGGGETQYF; DNA: TGCGCCAGCAGCGTAGGGGGGGGCGAGACCCAGTACTTC
V: TRBV5-1; length: 15; size: .; D: TRBD2; J: TRBJ2-7; CDR3: CASSLVAGTNNEQYF; DNA: TGCGCCAGCAGCTTAGTTGCCGGGACTAACAACGAGCAGTACTTC
V: TRBV28; length: 16; size: .; D: TRBD2; J: TRBJ2-5; CDR3: CASSPTTSGRSETQYF; DNA: TGTGCCAGCAGTCCGACGACTAGCGGGAGGTCTGAGACCCAGTACTTC
V: TRBV14; length: 15; size: .; D: TRBD1; J: TRBJ1-1; CDR3: CASSPRDRWNTEAFF; DNA: TGTGCCAGCAGCCCGCGGGACAGGTGGAACACTGAAGCTTTCTTT
V: TRBV19; length: 11; size: .; D: .; J: TRBJ2-1; CDR3: CASSIFLKQFF; DNA: TGTGCCAGTAGTATCTTTCTGAAGCAGTTCTTC
V: TRBV6-4; length: 12; size: few; D: TRBD1; J: TRBJ1-2; CDR3: CASRRTGGGYTF; DNA: TGTGCCAGCAGACGGACAGGGGGCGGCTACACCTTC
V: TRBV5-1; length: 15; size: .; D: .; J: TRBJ1-2; CDR3: CASSLGSQLNYGYTF; DNA: TGCGCCAGCAGCTTGGGATCACAGCTTAACTATGGCTACACCTTC
V: TRBV5-1; length: 16; size: few; D: .; J: TRBJ1-5; CDR3: CASSLGYGLGHQPQHF; DNA: TGCGCCAGCAGCTTGGGTTACGGACTGGGGCATCAGCCCCAGCATTTT
V: TRBV7-8; length: 16; size: .; D: .; J: TRBJ1-5; CDR3: CASSFSSNSEGQPQHF; DNA: TGTGCCAGCAGCTTTTCCTCTAACTCTGAGGGACAGCCCCAGCATTTT